The 19 T cell receptor beta chains below were found in one sample sequenced in a study of control samples from healthy donors and cancer patients. Data came from immunoSEQ multiplex PCR; TCRdb stores just in-frame clones and leaves some out. Of around 200,000 clones listed, over 85% are singletons. The source material was blood. All receptors come from a man between 18 and 35 years old in good health.

The chain combines TRBV10-2 with TRBJ1-2, with a possible D match to TRBD1 (6 bases). Between the trimmed V and J ends, which lost 3 bases and 7 bases, there was a span of 9 bases. The CDR3 is 12 amino acids. Germline assignment: CDR1 WSHSY and CDR2 SAAADI. CDR3 coding DNA: TGCGCCAGCAGTGACACAGGGATTGGCTACACCTTC. It yields the protein CASSDTGIGYTF.

This sequence joins TRBV7-2 and TRBJ2-2, with D possibly being TRBD1 (6 bases). The CDR3 is 16 amino acids. V was cut by 5 bases and J by 2 bases, with 15 bases left in between. The germline gives CDR1 SGHTA, CDR2 FQGNSA. The CDR3 spells CASSPQGRRNTGELFF. For the CDR3, the DNA is TGTGCCAGCAGCCCTCAGGGGCGTAGAAACACCGGGGAGCTGTTTTTT. Full variable domain (missing parts from reference TRBV7-2 and TRBJ2-2): GAGVSQSPSNKVTEKGKDVELRCDPISGHTALYWYRQSLGQGLEFLIYFQGNSAPDKSGLPSDRFSAERTGGSVSTLTIQRTQQEDSAVYLCASSPQGRRNTGELFFGEGSRLTVL.

The V call is TRBV6-2 or TRBV6-3, the J call TRBJ2-3; 10 bases map to TRBD2. Trimming removed 7 bases from V and 5 bases from J; junction bases left unmatched: 6. Germline V CDR1 and CDR2: MNHEY, SVGEGT. CDR3 length: 14 amino acids. In nucleotides, the CDR3 is TGTGCCAGCATCCCAGCGGGGGGGCGAGATACGCAGTATTTT. Its translation is CASIPAGGRDTQYF.

This chain connects TRBV7-2 to TRBJ1-5, with D perhaps matching TRBD1 (5 bases). CDR3 size: 15 residues. V lost 5 bases and J 7 bases, leaving 18 bases between the germline ends. The germline V gene has CDR1 SGHTA and CDR2 FQGNSA. The CDR3 nucleotides read TGTGCCAGCAGCCCTAGGAGGGGATTCGAACAGCCCCAGCATTTT. Its translation: CASSPRRGFEQPQHF. Drawing the rest from reference TRBV7-2 and TRBJ1-5, the complete variable domain is GAGVSQSPSNKVTEKGKDVELRCDPISGHTALYWYRQSLGQGLEFLIYFQGNSAPDKSGLPSDRFSAERTGGSVSTLTIQRTQQEDSAVYLCASSPRRGFEQPQHFGDGTRLSIL.

This rearrangement joins TRBV6-1 to TRBJ1-5; D is ambiguous. This CDR3 spans 14 amino acids. Germline assignment: CDR1 MNHNS and CDR2 SASEGT. Trimming removed 2 bases at V and 5 bases at J, with 10 bases between. The CDR3: CASSENGLYQPQHF. The CDR3 DNA sequence: TGTGCCAGCAGTGAAAACGGATTATATCAGCCCCAGCATTTT.

The chain is built from TRBV10-1 and TRBJ2-4; D not certain. The CDR3 totals 16 residues. From germline, CDR1 is WNHNN and CDR2 SYGVQD (reference sequence). The ends were cut back, 0 bases at V and 0 bases at J, with 9 bases in the middle. DNA of the CDR3: TGCGCCAGCAGTGAGTCGATACAGCTAGCCAAAAACATTCAGTACTTC. As protein: CASSESIQLAKNIQYF.

The gene calls are TRBV7-8 and TRBJ1-5; D gene uncertain. V was clipped by 7 bases and J by 2 bases, with 9 bases between them. The germline V gene has CDR1 SGHVS and CDR2 FQNEAQ. There are 13 residues in the CDR3. As DNA, the CDR3 is TGTGCCAGCAACTCGAACGGCAATCAGCCCCAGCATTTT. Translated, it gives CASNSNGNQPQHF.

The rearrangement links TRBV4-1 to TRBJ1-1; 10 bases match TRBD1. CDR1 and CDR2 (germline): MGHRA, YSYEKL. V shed 3 bases, J shed 11 bases, and the junction held 6 bases outside the gene matches. The CDR3 is 13 residues long. The CDR3 DNA is TGCGCCAGCAGCCAGGGGACAGGGGATTGGGCTTTCTTT. Its protein is CASSQGTGDWAFF.

This chain links TRBV2 with TRBJ2-7; 8 positions match TRBD2. J gave up 0 bases and V 8 bases, and 9 bases lay outside the gene matches. This CDR3 spans 15 amino acids. The germline CDR1 and CDR2 sequences are SNHLY and FYNNEI. CDR3 region: CASARTSGTSYEQYF. The CDR3 DNA reads as TGTGCCAGCGCGAGAACTAGCGGAACCTCCTACGAGCAGTACTTC. Together with reference TRBV2 and TRBJ2-7, the CDR3 gives the full variable domain: EPEVTQTPSHQVTQMGQEVILRCVPISNHLYFYWYRQILGQKVEFLVSFYNNEISEKSEIFDDQFSVERPDGSNFTLKIRSTKLEDSAMYFCASARTSGTSYEQYFGPGTRLTVT.

The chain is built from TRBV20-1 and TRBJ2-1; 12 bases are shared with TRBD2. Germline V gives CDR1 DFQATT, CDR2 SNEGSKA (reference sequence). After removal of 6 bases from V and 0 bases from J, the junction contained 15 bases not matched to a gene. This CDR3 region has 19 residues. The CDR3 protein is CSASGLAGTAGRSYNEQFF. The CDR3 DNA sequence: TGCAGTGCCAGTGGACTAGCGGGGACTGCAGGGCGCTCCTACAATGAGCAGTTCTTC.

The rearrangement joins TRBV4-1 to TRBJ1-2; D remains ambiguous. Germline V gene lookup returns CDR1 MGHRA and CDR2 YSYEKL. The CDR3 consists of 14 residues. V lost 0 bases to trimming and J lost 8 bases, with 13 bases between them. This CDR3 is CASSQDNGRYGYTF. The CDR3 coding sequence is TGCGCCAGCAGCCAAGATAACGGGCGGTACGGCTACACCTTC.

This sequence joins TRBV19 and TRBJ1-2, with D maybe TRBD1 (6 bases). CDR1 and CDR2 from the germline V gene are LNHDA and SQIVND (reference sequence). Trimming left V 5 bases short and J 1 base short, with 14 bases between. The CDR3 runs to 15 residues. The CDR3 loop reads CASSLQQGFNYGYTF. For the CDR3, the DNA is TGTGCCAGTAGTCTGCAACAGGGTTTTAACTATGGCTACACCTTC.

The chain employs TRBV6-5 and TRBJ1-4, with a possible D match to TRBD1 (5 bases). CDR1 is MNHEY, CDR2 SVGAGI, per germline. This CDR3 is built from 13 residues. V lost 6 bases and J 3 bases, leaving 8 bases between the germline ends. Here the CDR3 reads CASRPQANEKLFF. The CDR3 nucleotides are TGTGCCAGCAGGCCACAGGCTAATGAAAAACTGTTTTTT.

This CDR3 reads CASSFQDNSPLHF. CDR3 nucleotide sequence: TGTGCCAGCAGTTTTCAGGACAATTCACCCCTCCACTTT. The chain has TRBV27 and TRBJ1-6, with unresolved D. V lost 3 bases and J lost 7, with 7 bases in between. This CDR3 has 13 amino acids. The germline gives CDR1 MNHEY, CDR2 SMNVEV (reference sequence).

This rearrangement joins TRBV18 to TRBJ2-1; D may match TRBD1 or TRBD2 (5 bases each). The ends were cut back, 7 bases at V and 2 bases at J, with 18 bases in the middle. The CDR3 has 16 amino acids. CDR1 is KGHSH, CDR2 LQKENI, per germline. For the CDR3, the DNA is TGTGCCAGCTTCGCGCCGGGACCGAGCACCTACAATGAGCAGTTCTTC. It codes for CASFAPGPSTYNEQFF.

CDR3 nucleotides: TGTGCCTCGGAACGGGGCCCGGAAAGGCCCCAGCATTTT. It codes for CASERGPERPQHF. The genes are TRBV5-8 and TRBJ1-5; weak D call: TRBD1 (5 bases). CDR1 SGHTS and CDR2 YDEGEE come from the germline V gene. V was trimmed by 10 bases and J by 9 bases, leaving 20 bases between them. CDR3 length: 13 amino acids.

The J gene is TRBJ1-5, the V gene TRBV4-1; 7 nucleotides match TRBD1. Germline trimming cut 5 bases from V and 0 bases from J; bases unmatched to any gene: 4. The CDR3 runs 15 residues. Germline lookup yields CDR1 MGHRA and CDR2 YSYEKL. For the CDR3, the DNA is TGCGCCAGCAGCGCACAGGGGTTTAGCAATCAGCCCCAGCATTTT. Encoded protein: CASSAQGFSNQPQHF.

The chain combines TRBV2 with TRBJ2-1, with TRBD2 matching over 8 bases. The germline CDR1 and CDR2 sequences are SNHLY and FYNNEI. The length of the CDR3 is 12 residues. The ends lost 6 bases at V and 9 bases at J; junction bases unmatched: 4. This CDR3 is CASRIAGSEQFF. The CDR3 nucleotides read TGTGCCAGCAGGATAGCGGGGAGTGAGCAGTTCTTC.

The V call is TRBV9, the J call TRBJ1-6; D not resolved. This CDR3 comprises 14 residues. Germline-derived CDR1 and CDR2 are SGDLS and YYNGEE. The V end lost 1 base, the J end lost 10 bases, and 12 bases lay between the germline ends. The CDR3 region is CASSVLSGESPLHF. For the CDR3, the DNA is TGTGCCAGCAGCGTACTCTCGGGAGAATCACCCCTCCACTTT.